Listed below are T cell receptor delta chains from one sample, sequenced in a study of gamma-delta chains in newborns, infants, children. TCRdb reapplied CATT to the reads. The table includes 9,200 or so delta-chain clones, 20% to 25% detected once. Sequences were obtained from blood. The receptors were sampled from a child who was a newborn, infant or young child, either healthy, febrile or measles-vaccinated (not recorded which). The CDR3 runs from the conserved cysteine through the conserved F or W. A D gene is named only where the DNA matches it firmly. For some rows the clone size is stated as once, few or many, or as a class when expanded; others skip it.

d_call	clone_size	j_call	v_call	cdr3_nt	cdr3_aa
TRDD3	NA	TRDJ1	TRDV1	TGTGCTCTTGGGGAAGCCGTCTATACGTTATTCTCGTACTGGGGGACTTTCACCGATAAACTCATCTTT	CALGEAVYTLFSYWGTFTDKLIF
TRDD3	NA	TRDJ1	TRDV2	TGTGCCTGTGACACCTTACTGGGGGAGAAATACACCGATAAACTCATCTTT	CACDTLLGEKYTDKLIF
TRDD3	NA	TRDJ3	TRDV2	TGTGCCTGTGACACCGTACTGGGGGACAGCTCCTGGGACACCCGACAGATGTTTTTC	CACDTVLGDSSWDTRQMFF
NA	few	TRDJ1	TRDV2	TGTGCCTGTGACACCGTGGGGGCCTCGTACACCGATAAACTCATCTTT	CACDTVGASYTDKLIF
TRDD3	NA	TRDJ1	TRDV2	TGTGCCTGTGACACGATTCCCGGTGATGGGGGACGACGGAGCTACACCGATAAACTCATCTTT	CACDTIPGDGGRRSYTDKLIF
NA	few	TRDJ3	TRDV2	TGTGCCTGTGACACCCTCCACCCCCCTGAGACCTGGGACACCCGACAGATGTTTTTC	CACDTLHPPETWDTRQMFF
NA	NA	TRDJ1	TRDV2	TGTGCCTGTGACACCGTGGGGGTAGGCACCGATAAACTCATCTTT	CACDTVGVGTDKLIF
TRDD3	large	TRDJ1	TRDV2	TGTGCCTGTGACACTCTTATTAACTTACTGGGGGAGACCGATAAACTCATCTTT	CACDTLINLLGETDKLIF
TRDD3	few	TRDJ1	TRDV1	TGTGCTCTTGGGGACGACCTACTACAGGCTGGGGGATACACCGATAAACTCATCTTT	CALGDDLLQAGGYTDKLIF
TRDD3	medium-sized	TRDJ1	TRDV2	TGTGCCTGTGACACTGTCCAGGGGCTGGGGGATACGCGCTCCGATAAACTCATCTTT	CACDTVQGLGDTRSDKLIF
TRDD3	NA	TRDJ1	TRDV2	TGTGCCTGTGACACTCTTCCGGCAGTGGGGGATACGTCTGCCGATAAACTCATCTTT	CACDTLPAVGDTSADKLIF
NA	medium-sized	TRDJ1	TRDV1	TGTGCTCTTGGGGAAATGCCTAGGGATAAACTCATCTTT	CALGEMPRDKLIF
TRDD3	NA	TRDJ1	TRDV2	TGTGCCTGTGACCCGTTACTGGGGGATGCTACCTTTGACACCGATAAACTCATCTTT	CACDPLLGDATFDTDKLIF
TRDD3	few	TRDJ1	TRDV2	TGTGCCTGTGACGCACTGGGGTCTCGGTACACCGATAAACTCATCTTT	CACDALGSRYTDKLIF
TRDD3	once	TRDJ1	TRDV2	TGTGCCTGTGACACCGGCCTGGGGGATCCAGCCTCAATCTTT	CACDTGLGDPASIF
NA	NA	TRDJ1	TRDV2	TGTGCCTGTGTCGGCCTTCCGTCGAGGGCCGGGGTCTCGGAAACCGATAAAATCATCTTT	CACVGLPSRAGVSETDKIIF
TRDD3	few	TRDJ1	TRDV2	TGTGCCTGTACGTTACTGGGGGATGATAAACTCATCTTT	CACTLLGDDKLIF
TRDD3	NA	TRDJ1	TRDV2	TGTGCCTGTGACACCGTTCTTCGGGGGATACGCGCGAAACTCATCTTT	CACDTVLRGIRAKLIF
TRDD3	NA	TRDJ1	TRDV1	TGTGCTATTGGGGAACTAGTATATAGTCGGCGGGGTACTGGGGGATACTTCTACACCGATAAACTCATCTTT	CAIGELVYSRRGTGGYFYTDKLIF
NA	few	TRDJ1	TRDV2	TGTGCCTGTGACACCTTACTGTCCCCGGGGGGCGATAGACTCATCTTT	CACDTLLSPGGDRLIF
NA	NA	TRDJ1	TRDV2	TGTGCCTGTGACACCGTAGGAGGGATCCACGATAAACTCATCTTT	CACDTVGGIHDKLIF
TRDD3	few	TRDJ3	TRDV2	TGTGCCTGTGATCCTACTGGGGGGGGCTCCTGGGACACCCGACAGATGTTTTTC	CACDPTGGGSWDTRQMFF
TRDD3	NA	TRDJ1	TRDV2	TGTGCCTGTGACGCCATGGGGGAAACCGATAAACTCATCTTT	CACDAMGETDKLIF
TRDD3	few	TRDJ1	TRDV2	TGTGCCTGTGACACCCTCAGAGTACTGGGGGACGACGATAAACTCATCTTT	CACDTLRVLGDDDKLIF
NA	few	TRDJ1	TRDV1	TGTGCTCTTGGGGTTTACGCAAACTGCTCTGACACCGATAAACTCATCTTT	CALGVYANCSDTDKLIF
TRDD3	NA	TRDJ1	TRDV2	TGTGCCTGTGACACCTTATCTGGGGGATACTACACCGATAAACTCATCTTT	CACDTLSGGYYTDKLIF